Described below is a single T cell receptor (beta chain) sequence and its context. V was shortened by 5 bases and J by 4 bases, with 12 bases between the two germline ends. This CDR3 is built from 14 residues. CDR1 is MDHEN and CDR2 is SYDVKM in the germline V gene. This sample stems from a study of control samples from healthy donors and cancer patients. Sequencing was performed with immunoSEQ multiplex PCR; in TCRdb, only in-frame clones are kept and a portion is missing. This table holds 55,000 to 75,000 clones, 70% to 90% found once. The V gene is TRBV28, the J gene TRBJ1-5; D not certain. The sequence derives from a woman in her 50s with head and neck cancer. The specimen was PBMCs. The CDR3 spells CASSRGGSNQPQHF. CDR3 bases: TGTGCCAGCAGTCGGGGAGGCTCAAATCAGCCCCAGCATTTT. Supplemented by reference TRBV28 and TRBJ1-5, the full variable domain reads DVKVTQSSRYLVKRTGEKVFLECVQDMDHENMFWYRQDPGLGLRLIYFSYDVKMKEKGDIPEGYSVSREKKERFSLILESASTNQTSMYLCASSRGGSNQPQHFGDGTRLSIL.